Each of the 10 T cell receptor beta chains below was sequenced from the same sample in a study of T cells in Graves' hyperthyroidism and ophthalmopathy. RNA transcripts yielded amplified TCR beta CDR3 regions. In the first-round RT-PCR of the TCR CDR3, the HTBI primer set was used. TCRdb re-analysed the multiplex PCR reads in MiXCR, keeping a single row per CDR3 protein. The sample shows 500,000 to 550,000 distinct CDR3 sequences, 15% to 20% of them seen only once. The specimen sequenced was blood. The receptors shown here come from a man between 35 and 55 years old with Graves' ophthalmopathy.

This rearrangement joins TRBV6-6 to TRBJ1-2; 11 bases fit TRBD1. Germline lookup yields CDR1 MNHNY and CDR2 SVGAGI (reference sequence). V dropped 2 bases and J dropped 2; count of bases not matched to a gene: 1. The CDR3 covers 15 residues. Here the CDR3 reads CASSYRDRGNYGYTF. The DNA for the CDR3 is TGTGCCAGCAGTTACCGGGACAGGGGGAACTATGGCTACACCTTC.

The table lists this clonotype with many counts. The CDR3 nucleotides read TGTGCCAGCAGCCAAGATCTAAGGCCCCGCCAAGAGACCCAGTACTTC. It codes for CASSQDLRPRQETQYF. The chain has TRBV3-1 and TRBJ2-5; unclear D gene. With 0 bases removed from V and 1 base from J, the gap between germline ends came to 12 bases. The V gene's germline CDR1 is LGHDT and CDR2 YNNKEL (reference sequence). CDR3 size: 16 residues.

Comment on this clonotype: Being one base from a much bigger clone, this may be a read error. The chain links TRBV20-1 to TRBJ2-1; no clear D. This CDR3 spans 11 amino acids. Germline loops: CDR1 DFQATT, CDR2 SNEGSKA (reference sequence). The CDR3 loop is CGAKRLNEQFF. The CDR3 coding sequence is TGCGGTGCTAAGCGTCTCAATGAGCAGTTCTTC.

This clonotype has only a few counts. The chain recombines TRBV4-3 with TRBJ2-7; 7 bases are a match to TRBD2. After removal of 1 base from V and 6 bases from J, the junction contained 6 bases not matched to a gene. The CDR3 extends over 14 amino acids. Germline values: CDR1 LGHNA, CDR2 YSLEER. CDR3 nucleotide sequence: TGCGCCAGCAGCCAAGGTGGGAGGGCTCGCGAGCAGTACTTC. Translation: CASSQGGRAREQYF.

This clonotype was seen only a few times. The chain carries TRBV30 and TRBJ1-6; D remains ambiguous. This CDR3 is 14 amino acids long. V shed 3 bases and J shed 2 bases, with 8 bases lying between them. From germline, CDR1 is GTSNPN and CDR2 SVGIG (reference sequence). The CDR3 loop is CAWSLAAYNSPLHF. For the CDR3, the DNA is TGTGCCTGGAGCCTGGCGGCCTATAATTCACCCCTCCACTTT.

The CDR3: CSARAGGGWTQYF. CDR3 bases: TGCAGTGCTAGGGCGGGGGGGGGATGGACCCAGTACTTC. The chain joins TRBV20-1 to TRBJ2-5, with 9 bases identical to TRBD2. Trimming at V came to 3 bases and at J to 7 bases, leaving 6 bases not matched to a gene. Per the germline V gene, CDR1 is DFQATT and CDR2 is SNEGSKA (reference sequence). This CDR3 spans 13 amino acids.

CDR3 coding DNA: TGTGCCAGCGGGAGCGGGAGAGGCGAGACCCAGTACTTC. It specifies CASGSGRGETQYF. The gene calls are TRBV11-1 and TRBJ2-5; TRBD2 matches 8 bases. This CDR3 has 13 amino acids. J was trimmed by 5 bases and V by 8 bases; bases with no gene match: 7. Per germline, CDR1 SGHAT and CDR2 FQDESV (reference sequence).

In its sample, this clonotype was seen many times. The rearrangement joins TRBV28 to TRBJ1-2; 7 bases map to TRBD1. This CDR3 has 14 amino acids. V shed 7 bases and J 4 bases; nucleotides not matched to a gene: 9. Germline lookup yields CDR1 MDHEN and CDR2 SYDVKM. The DNA for the CDR3 is TGTGCCAGCACCGCACTGACAGGGCTCTATGGCTACACCTTC. This encodes CASTALTGLYGYTF.

This clonotype was detected a few times. The gene calls are TRBV3-1 and TRBJ1-6, with 8 bases fitting TRBD1. The CDR3 is 15 amino acids. Trimming at V came to 5 bases and at J to 5 bases, leaving 5 bases not matched to a gene. Germline V gene lookup returns CDR1 LGHDT and CDR2 YNNKEL (reference sequence). CDR3 loop: CASSIDRGDNSPLHF. The CDR3 DNA follows: TGTGCCAGCAGCATCGACAGGGGCGATAATTCACCCCTCCACTTT. Complete variable domain (other parts from reference TRBV3-1 and TRBJ1-6): DTAVSQTPKYLVTQMGNDKSIKCEQNLGHDTMYWYKQDSKKFLKIMFSYNNKELIINETVPNRFSPKSPDKAHLNLHINSLELGDSAVYFCASSIDRGDNSPLHFGNGTRLTVT.

At least ten counts were recorded for this clonotype. This chain connects TRBV12-3 or TRBV12-4 to TRBJ2-1; 8 bases align to TRBD2. This CDR3 comprises 17 residues. J lost 8 bases, V lost 4 bases, and 16 bases had no gene match. The CDR3 loop is CASSSMIGTSREHEQFF. The DNA of the CDR3 is TGTGCCAGCAGTTCCATGATCGGGACTAGTCGAGAGCATGAGCAGTTCTTC.